Each of the 3 T cell receptor beta chains below was sequenced from the same sample in a study of T-cell memory formation after mild COVID-19. One entry per CDR3 protein results from TCRdb running MiXCR on the 5' RACE reads. The sample shows about 350,000 distinct CDR3 sequences, around 28% of them seen only once. The sequenced material came from PBMCs or a T cell subset sorted from them (not recorded which). The receptors derive from an adult woman who had mild COVID-19 (a few samples of this study predate the infection). Cell type and time point are not known.

The sample holds a few counts of this clonotype. The chain couples TRBV11-2 to TRBJ2-1; D not certain. Germline V gene lookup returns CDR1 SGHAT and CDR2 FQNNGV. There are 15 residues in the CDR3. V was pared by 5 bases and J by 9 bases, with 20 bases between. The CDR3 DNA reads as TGTGCCAGCAGCCCACGGGCCCTCGGAGCCAGTGAGCAGTTCTTC. This encodes CASSPRALGASEQFF.

V is TRBV11-3 and J is TRBJ2-4, with D possibly being TRBD2 (5 bases). Deletions cut 4 bases from V and 0 bases from J, with 10 bases between. This CDR3 spans 15 amino acids. Germline V CDR1 and CDR2: SGHNT, YENEEA. The CDR3 loop reads CASSSGRLAKNIQYF. The CDR3 DNA reads as TGTGCCAGCAGCTCGGGGAGATTAGCCAAAAACATTCAGTACTTC. The whole variable domain, filled in from reference TRBV11-3 and TRBJ2-4, reads EAGVVQSPRYKIIEKKQPVAFWCNPISGHNTLYWYLQNLGQGPELLIRYENEEAVDDSQLPKDRFSAERLKGVDSTLKIQPAELGDSAVYLCASSSGRLAKNIQYFGAGTRLSVL.

This clonotype occurred once. The chain is built from TRBV6-5 and TRBJ2-5; 8 nucleotides agree with TRBD2. This CDR3 comprises 15 residues. Germline V gene sequence: CDR1 MNHEY, CDR2 SVGAGI. The J segment lost 3 bases and the V segment lost 5 bases, leaving 8 bases of the junction unmatched. This CDR3 is CASSTSGLIEETQYF. The DNA for the CDR3 is TGTGCCAGCAGTACTAGCGGCCTCATAGAAGAGACCCAGTACTTC.